The 14 T cell receptor beta chains below were found in one sample sequenced in a study of shared clonotypes between healthy human individuals. Profiled with immunoSEQ multiplex PCR; TCRdb holds only in-frame clones, not every one. The sample has about 2.1 million clones; roughly 95% are singletons. As defined, naive CD8 cells were CD45RO-negative and positively selected for CCR7, with terminally differentiated effector memory CD45RA+ cells excluded. Material: naive CD8+ T cells from PBMCs. These receptor sequences come from a man aged 18-30 years in good health. Some clones in this sample may be carry-over from other donors' samples.

The chain recombines TRBV28 with TRBJ2-7; possibly TRBD2 for D (5 bases). This CDR3 region has 15 residues. V was trimmed by 3 bases and J by 6 bases, leaving 18 bases between them. The germline CDR1 and CDR2 sequences are MDHEN and SYDVKM. CDR3 region: CASSFRLASPREQYF. The CDR3 DNA is TGTGCCAGCAGTTTCAGGCTAGCTAGTCCCCGCGAGCAGTACTTC.

The chain couples TRBV5-6 to TRBJ1-1, with 11 bases matching TRBD1. Trimming cost V 2 bases and J 8 bases; bases outside gene matches: 5. Germline loops: CDR1 SGHDT, CDR2 YYEEEE. The CDR3 sequence is 14 residues long. This CDR3 reads CASSFGTGGREAFF. Here the CDR3 DNA reads TGTGCCAGCAGCTTTGGGACAGGGGGTAGGGAAGCTTTCTTT.

The chain carries TRBV5-6 and TRBJ2-7; D remains ambiguous. The CDR3 runs 14 residues. Trimming took 5 bases from V and 2 from J, leaving 14 bases between them. Germline V gives CDR1 SGHDT, CDR2 YYEEEE. CDR3 residues: CASSSTYIPYEQYF. In DNA form, the CDR3 reads TGTGCCAGCAGTTCAACCTACATCCCCTACGAGCAGTACTTC.

This clone was recorded only once. V usage is TRBV28 and J usage is TRBJ2-2; no clear D. CDR1 is MDHEN and CDR2 is SYDVKM in the germline V gene. V lost 5 bases and J lost 4, with 17 bases in between. The CDR3 length is 16 residues. CDR3 region: CASSRGWVSGTGELFF. The CDR3 DNA reads as TGTGCCAGCAGTCGTGGATGGGTGTCGGGCACCGGGGAGCTGTTTTTT.

This clone was found once. The J gene is TRBJ2-7, the V gene TRBV7-9; 7 bases are a match to TRBD1. The germline V gene has CDR1 SEHNR and CDR2 FQNEAQ (reference sequence). This CDR3 is 16 amino acids long. The J segment lost 2 bases and the V segment lost 5 bases, leaving 12 bases of the junction unmatched. The CDR3 is CASSAVTGVRTYEQYF. CDR3 DNA sequence: TGTGCCAGCAGCGCGGTTACAGGGGTTAGGACCTACGAGCAGTACTTC.

The chain is built from TRBV25-1 and TRBJ2-1; D gene unclear. V lost 6 bases and J 2 bases, leaving 5 bases between the germline ends. The germline V gene encodes CDR1 MGHDK and CDR2 SYGVNS. The CDR3 runs 12 residues. The CDR3, as DNA: TGTGCCAGCAGCCGACCCTACAATGAGCAGTTCTTC. This gives the protein CASSRPYNEQFF.

Worth noting for this clone: The sample carries other DNA sequences with the same CDR3. V and J are TRBV27 and TRBJ2-7; 10 bases are a match to TRBD2. The CDR3 runs to 14 residues. The germline V gene encodes CDR1 MNHEY and CDR2 SMNVEV (reference sequence). With V trimmed by 5 bases and J by 3 bases, 4 bases remained unmatched. The CDR3 DNA follows: TGTGCCAGCAGTGCGCGGACTAGCGGCTACGAGCAGTACTTC. Its translation: CASSARTSGYEQYF.

The chain recombines TRBV7-8 with TRBJ2-1; D might be TRBD1 (6 bases). CDR3 size: 14 residues. V gave up 4 bases and J gave up 7 bases, with 14 bases separating them. Germline V gene sequence: CDR1 SGHVS, CDR2 FQNEAQ. CDR3 residues: CASSYTGIGNEQFF. The DNA of the CDR3 is TGTGCCAGCAGCTATACAGGGATTGGAAATGAGCAGTTCTTC.

The chain couples TRBV11-1 to TRBJ2-7; TRBD1 agrees at 9 bases. V trimming: 7 bases; J trimming: 3 bases; junction bases outside the gene matches: 10. The germline CDR1 and CDR2 sequences are SGHAT and FQDESV (reference sequence). CDR3 size: 15 residues. The CDR3 loop reads CASTLTGTGSYEQYF. As DNA, the CDR3 is TGTGCCAGCACCCTAACCGGGACAGGGAGCTACGAGCAGTACTTC.

The CDR3 sequence is CASSRAGQGALDEQYF. CDR3 DNA sequence: TGTGCCAGCAGCAGAGCGGGACAGGGGGCGCTGGACGAGCAGTACTTC. V is TRBV9 and J is TRBJ2-7, with TRBD1 identical over 12 bases. CDR1 is SGDLS and CDR2 is YYNGEE in the germline V gene. There are 16 residues in the CDR3. With V trimmed by 4 bases and J by 5 bases, 10 bases remained unmatched.

The chain couples TRBV7-3 to TRBJ2-6; 7 positions match TRBD1. The V and J ends lost 2 bases and 4 bases, in that order; junction bases with no gene match: 5. Per germline, CDR1 SGHTA and CDR2 FQGTGA. The length of the CDR3 is 16 residues. The CDR3 loop reads CASSLSTGRGANVLTF. The CDR3 DNA is TGTGCCAGCAGCTTATCGACAGGGAGAGGGGCCAACGTCCTGACTTTC.

This chain connects TRBV9 to TRBJ2-2; D might be TRBD2 (6 bases). V was pared by 4 bases and J by 1 base, with 8 bases between. CDR1 is SGDLS, CDR2 YYNGEE, per germline. The CDR3 totals 14 residues. The CDR3 coding sequence is TGTGCCAGCAGCCGTAGCGGGAACACCGGGGAGCTGTTTTTT. Residues: CASSRSGNTGELFF.

The V and J genes are TRBV7-9 and TRBJ2-5, with D possibly being TRBD2 (7 bases). The CDR3 consists of 15 residues. With 2 bases removed from V and 4 bases from J, the gap between germline ends came to 14 bases. The germline V gene has CDR1 SEHNR and CDR2 FQNEAQ (reference sequence). The CDR3 DNA reads as TGTGCCAGCAGCTTATGGGAGGGGGGGCTAGAGACCCAGTACTTC. It is translated as CASSLWEGGLETQYF.

This clone showed up just a few times. The V and J genes are TRBV28 and TRBJ1-1, with 11 bases aligning to TRBD1. The CDR3 runs to 15 residues. Germline V CDR1 and CDR2: MDHEN, SYDVKM. V was clipped by 10 bases and J by 1 base; unmatched bases: 8. DNA for the CDR3: TGTGCCAAGGGGACAGGGGGACCCAAGAACACTGAAGCTTTCTTT. Encoded protein: CAKGTGGPKNTEAFF.